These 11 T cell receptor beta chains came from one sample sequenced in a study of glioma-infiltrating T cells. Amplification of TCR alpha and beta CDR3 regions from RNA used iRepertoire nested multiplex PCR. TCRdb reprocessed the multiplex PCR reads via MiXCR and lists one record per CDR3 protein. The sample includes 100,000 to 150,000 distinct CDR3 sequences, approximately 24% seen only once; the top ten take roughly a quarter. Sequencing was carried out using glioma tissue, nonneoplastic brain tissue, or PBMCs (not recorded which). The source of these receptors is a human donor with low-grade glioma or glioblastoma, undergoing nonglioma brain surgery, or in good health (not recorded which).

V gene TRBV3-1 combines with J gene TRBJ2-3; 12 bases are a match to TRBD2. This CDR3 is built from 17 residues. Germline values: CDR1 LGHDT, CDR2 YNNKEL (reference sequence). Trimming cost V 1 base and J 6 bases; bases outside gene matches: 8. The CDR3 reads CASSQGRTSGAADTQYF. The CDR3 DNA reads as TGTGCCAGCAGCCAAGGTCGGACTAGCGGGGCGGCGGATACGCAGTATTTT.

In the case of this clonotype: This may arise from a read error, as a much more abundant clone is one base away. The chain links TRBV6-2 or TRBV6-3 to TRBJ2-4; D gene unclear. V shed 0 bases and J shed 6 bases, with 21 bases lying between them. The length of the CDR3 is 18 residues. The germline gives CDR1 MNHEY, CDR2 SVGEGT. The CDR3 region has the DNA TGTGCCAGCAGTTACTCGAATCAGAAACCCCAAATGGGAAACATTCAGTACTTC. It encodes CASSYSNQKPQMGNIQYF.

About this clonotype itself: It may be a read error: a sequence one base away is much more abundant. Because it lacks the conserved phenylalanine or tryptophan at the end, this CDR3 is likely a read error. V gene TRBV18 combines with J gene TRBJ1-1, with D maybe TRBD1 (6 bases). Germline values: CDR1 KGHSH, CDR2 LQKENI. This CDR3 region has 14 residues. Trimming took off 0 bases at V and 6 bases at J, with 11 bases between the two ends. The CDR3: CASSPPMGGPEAFL. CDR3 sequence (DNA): TGTGCCAGCTCACCACCCATGGGGGGCCCTGAAGCTTTCCTT.

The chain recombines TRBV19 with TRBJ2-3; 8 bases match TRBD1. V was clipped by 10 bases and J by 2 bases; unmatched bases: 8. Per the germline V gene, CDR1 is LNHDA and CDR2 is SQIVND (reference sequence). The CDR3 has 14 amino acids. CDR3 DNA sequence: TGTGCCACCCGGGACAGGCCGAACACAGATACGCAGTATTTT. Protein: CATRDRPNTDTQYF.

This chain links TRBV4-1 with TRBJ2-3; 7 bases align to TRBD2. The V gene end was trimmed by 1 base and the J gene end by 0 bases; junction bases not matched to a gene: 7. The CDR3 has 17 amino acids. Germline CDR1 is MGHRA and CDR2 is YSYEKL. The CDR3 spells CASSQAKGRGSTDTQYF. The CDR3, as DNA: TGCGCCAGCAGCCAAGCAAAGGGGCGGGGGAGCACAGATACGCAGTATTTT.

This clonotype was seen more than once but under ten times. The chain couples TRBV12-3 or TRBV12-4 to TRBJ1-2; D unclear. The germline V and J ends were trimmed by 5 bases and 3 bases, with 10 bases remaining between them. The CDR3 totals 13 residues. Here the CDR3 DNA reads TGTGCCAGCAGTAAGCAGGCTTACTATGGCTACACCTTC. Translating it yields CASSKQAYYGYTF.

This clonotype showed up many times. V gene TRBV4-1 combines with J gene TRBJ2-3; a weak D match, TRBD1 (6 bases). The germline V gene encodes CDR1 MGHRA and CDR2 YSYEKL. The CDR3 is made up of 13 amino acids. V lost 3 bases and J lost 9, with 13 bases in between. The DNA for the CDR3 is TGCGCCAGCAGCCAGTCAGGGGCGTGGACGCAGTATTTT. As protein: CASSQSGAWTQYF.

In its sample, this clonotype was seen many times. The CDR3 region has the DNA TGTGCCAGCAGTCCGGGGGACAGAGATAATTCACCCCTCCACTTT. This translates into CASSPGDRDNSPLHF. V usage is TRBV27 and J usage is TRBJ1-6; the match to TRBD1 covers 7 bases. This CDR3 spans 15 amino acids. The germline V gene encodes CDR1 MNHEY and CDR2 SMNVEV (reference sequence). After removal of 5 bases from V and 5 bases from J, the junction contained 6 bases not matched to a gene.

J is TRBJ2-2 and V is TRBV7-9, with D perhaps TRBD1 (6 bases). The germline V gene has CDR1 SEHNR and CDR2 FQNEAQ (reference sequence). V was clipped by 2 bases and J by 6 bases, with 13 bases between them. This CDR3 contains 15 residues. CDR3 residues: CASSLKSGDPGELFF. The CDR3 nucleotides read TGTGCCAGCAGCTTAAAGTCAGGGGACCCCGGGGAGCTGTTTTTT.

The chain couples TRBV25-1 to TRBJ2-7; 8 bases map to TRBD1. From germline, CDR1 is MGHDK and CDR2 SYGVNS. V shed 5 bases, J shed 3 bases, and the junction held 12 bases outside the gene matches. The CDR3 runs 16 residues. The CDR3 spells CASSPPSGQGGYEQYV. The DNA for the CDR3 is TGTGCCAGCAGTCCCCCGAGCGGACAGGGTGGCTACGAGCAGTACGTC.

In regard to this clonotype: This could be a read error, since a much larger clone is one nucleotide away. CDR3 sequence reads: CASSQAGRTNSPLHF. DNA for the CDR3: TGTGCCAGCAGTCAAGCGGGACGGACTAATTCACCCCTCCACTTT. The rearrangement uses TRBV27 and TRBJ1-6; D may be TRBD1 (5 bases). Trimming cost V 5 bases and J 6 bases, with 14 bases left between them. Germline V gives CDR1 MNHEY, CDR2 SMNVEV (reference sequence). The CDR3 extends over 15 amino acids.